The 30 T cell receptor beta chains listed next were all sequenced from one sample in a study of CD8+ T cells in alopecia areata. Following RNA extraction, reverse transcription yielded cDNA that acted as the sequencing template. The protocol was immunoSEQ multiplex PCR, while the TCRdb copy is restricted to in-frame clones and leaves out a portion. This table holds 140,000 to 150,000 clones, roughly three fifths found once. The source material was CD4+ T cells sorted from blood, sampled at week 0. The receptor set was obtained from a human donor with alopecia areata.

The rearrangement uses TRBV30 and TRBJ1-6; D perhaps matches TRBD1 (5 bases). CDR1 is GTSNPN and CDR2 is SVGIG in the germline V gene (reference sequence). V lost 0 bases, J lost 8 bases, and 14 bases lay in between. This CDR3 has 15 residues. The DNA of the CDR3 is TGTGCCTGGAGTGTACTGGCAGGGTGGGATTCACCCCTCCACTTT. This codes for CAWSVLAGWDSPLHF.

The chain combines TRBV5-1 with TRBJ2-1, with 9 bases aligning to TRBD2. V shed 5 bases and J 3 bases; nucleotides not matched to a gene: 9. The CDR3 runs to 16 residues. The germline V gene has CDR1 SGHRS and CDR2 YFSETQ. The CDR3 spells CASSWASGVIYNEQFF. Here the CDR3 DNA reads TGCGCCAGCAGTTGGGCTAGCGGGGTGATCTACAATGAGCAGTTCTTC. The full variable domain, its missing parts supplied by reference TRBV5-1 and TRBJ2-1, is KAGVTQTPRYLIKTRGQQVTLSCSPISGHRSVSWYQQTPGQGLQFLFEYFSETQRNKGNFPGRFSGRQFSNSRSEMNVSTLELGDSALYLCASSWASGVIYNEQFFGPGTRLTVL.

This chain links TRBV9 with TRBJ2-7; D is possibly TRBD2 (5 bases). Germline V CDR1 and CDR2: SGDLS, YYNGEE. The V and J ends lost 0 bases and 6 bases respectively, with 16 bases between them. The CDR3 totals 15 residues. The DNA of the CDR3 is TGTGCCAGCAGCGTAGGGCAGGTCGGGATAGGCGAGCAGTACTTC. Its translation: CASSVGQVGIGEQYF.

In DNA, the CDR3 is TGCAGCGTTGTCTACACCGGGAGTGAAAAACTGTTTTTT. Protein: CSVVYTGSEKLFF. This rearrangement joins TRBV29-1 to TRBJ1-4, with D unclear. CDR1 is SQVTM and CDR2 is ANQGSEA in the germline V gene. V was clipped by 4 bases and J by 7 bases, with 13 bases between them. The CDR3 length is 13 residues.

The sample holds a few counts of this clone. This chain connects TRBV29-1 to TRBJ1-5, with D hard to call. The CDR3 spans 15 residues. The V gene's germline CDR1 is SQVTM and CDR2 ANQGSEA. V was pared by 6 bases and J by 4 bases, with 19 bases between. CDR3 sequence: CSVASGASGNQPQHF. CDR3 sequence (DNA): TGCAGCGTCGCCTCTGGCGCCTCTGGGAATCAGCCCCAGCATTTT.

The CDR3 region has the DNA TGCAGCGTTAGGACAGGGACGAACTATGGCTACACCTTC. Translation: CSVRTGTNYGYTF. This chain uses TRBV29-1 with TRBJ1-2, with 8 bases matching TRBD1. The ends lost 5 bases at V and 2 bases at J; junction bases unmatched: 4. The germline V gene has CDR1 SQVTM and CDR2 ANQGSEA. This CDR3 comprises 13 residues.

The CDR3: CASSPGGNSYNEQFF. The CDR3 DNA reads as TGCGCCAGCAGCCCAGGGGGGAACTCCTACAATGAGCAGTTCTTC. V gene TRBV5-1 combines with J gene TRBJ2-1, with D possibly being TRBD1 (7 bases). CDR1 is SGHRS and CDR2 is YFSETQ in the germline V gene. V was pared by 4 bases and J by 0 bases, with 11 bases between. The length of the CDR3 is 15 residues.

This clone appeared a few times. The DNA of the CDR3 is TGCGCCAGCAGCCAACCTAGCGGGGGGGTAAATGAGCAGTTCTTC. Translation: CASSQPSGGVNEQFF. This chain joins TRBV4-3 and TRBJ2-1; TRBD2 aligns across 12 bases. In germline, CDR1 is LGHNA, CDR2 YSLEER. V gave up 2 bases and J gave up 7 bases; unmatched junction bases: 3. The CDR3 is 15 amino acids.

This clone was found a few times. The rearrangement links TRBV30 to TRBJ2-5; unclear D gene. The CDR3 is made up of 12 amino acids. CDR1 and CDR2 (germline): GTSNPN, SVGIG (reference sequence). Trimming left V 5 bases short and J 1 base short, with 8 bases between. This CDR3 is CAWDRFQETQYF. CDR3 nucleotides: TGTGCCTGGGACCGTTTCCAAGAGACCCAGTACTTC.

There are a few counts of this clone. This chain links TRBV5-1 with TRBJ2-5, with TRBD2 matching 9 bases. J lost 3 bases, V lost 1 base, and 4 bases had no gene match. Looked up from germline, CDR1 is SGHRS and CDR2 is YFSETQ. CDR3 length: 15 amino acids. The CDR3 spells CASSLRASGEETQYF. The CDR3 DNA follows: TGCGCCAGCAGCTTGCGCGCTAGCGGGGAAGAGACCCAGTACTTC.

The chain couples TRBV27 to TRBJ2-7; unclear D gene. Germline values: CDR1 MNHEY, CDR2 SMNVEV (reference sequence). The CDR3 covers 11 residues. V lost 4 bases and J 3 bases, leaving 4 bases between the germline ends. The CDR3 spells CASSSRYEQYF. The CDR3, as DNA: TGTGCCAGCAGTTCCCGCTACGAGCAGTACTTC.

The count of this clone is one. V is TRBV7-9 and J is TRBJ1-2; 10 positions agree with TRBD1. This CDR3 contains 13 residues. Trimming removed 4 bases from V and 7 bases from J; junction bases left unmatched: 3. CDR1 and CDR2 from the germline V gene are SEHNR and FQNEAQ (reference sequence). The CDR3 coding sequence is TGTGCCAGCAGCTGGGGGACAGGGGCTGGCTACACCTTC. It translates to CASSWGTGAGYTF.

The V call is TRBV30, the J call TRBJ2-4; either TRBD1 or TRBD2 may fit D (5 bases each). Trimming left V 5 bases short and J 7 bases short, with 21 bases between. There are 15 residues in the CDR3. Germline CDR1 is GTSNPN and CDR2 is SVGIG (reference sequence). This chain's CDR3 is CAWSFALAGSNIQYF. CDR3 in DNA: TGTGCCTGGTCTTTCGCCCTAGCAGGGAGTAACATTCAGTACTTC.

V usage is TRBV20-1 and J usage is TRBJ1-6; D not certain. This CDR3 has 11 amino acids. Germline values: CDR1 DFQATT, CDR2 SNEGSKA (reference sequence). V was trimmed by 6 bases and J by 14 bases, leaving 14 bases between them. CDR3 sequence reads: CSARRGRALHF. In DNA, the CDR3 is TGCAGTGCACGTAGAGGGCGAGCCCTCCACTTT.

The genes are TRBV7-2 and TRBJ1-5; perhaps TRBD1 as D (5 bases). V lost 2 bases and J lost 4, with 9 bases in between. This CDR3 is built from 14 residues. Germline lookup yields CDR1 SGHTA and CDR2 FQGNSA. CDR3 amino acids: CASSLRRGNQPQHF. For the CDR3, the DNA is TGTGCCAGCAGCTTAAGGAGGGGAAATCAGCCCCAGCATTTT.

This clone showed up just once. The chain joins TRBV9 to TRBJ1-5, with 8 bases identical to TRBD1. Germline V lookup: CDR1 SGDLS, CDR2 YYNGEE. J was trimmed by 1 base and V by 3 bases; bases with no gene match: 0. This CDR3 spans 14 amino acids. The DNA of the CDR3 is TGTGCCAGCAGCGCAGGGGGCAGCAATCAGCCCCAGCATTTT. Amino acid sequence: CASSAGGSNQPQHF.

This sequence joins TRBV29-1 and TRBJ2-3; weak D call: TRBD1 (6 bases). The V gene's germline CDR1 is SQVTM and CDR2 ANQGSEA. The CDR3 is 13 amino acids. The V and J ends lost 4 bases and 2 bases respectively, with 10 bases between them. The CDR3 is CSVVRGTTDTQYF. CDR3 bases: TGCAGCGTTGTTAGGGGGACCACAGATACGCAGTATTTT.

The chain is built from TRBV30 and TRBJ1-5; a weak D match, TRBD1 (5 bases). The CDR3 is 12 residues long. V lost 5 bases, J lost 5 bases, and 10 bases lay in between. CDR1 is GTSNPN, CDR2 SVGIG, per germline (reference sequence). CDR3 nucleotides: TGTGCCTGGCAGGGAATGGATCAGCCCCAGCATTTT. This sequence encodes CAWQGMDQPQHF.

The chain combines TRBV29-1 with TRBJ1-2; TRBD1 aligns across 8 bases. The ends lost 4 bases at V and 8 bases at J; junction bases unmatched: 18. Looked up from germline, CDR1 is SQVTM and CDR2 is ANQGSEA. The CDR3 consists of 16 residues. The CDR3 DNA reads as TGCAGCGTTGGTGGCCCAGGGGGCTCGTCGCTCCAAGGCTACACCTTC. Its translation: CSVGGPGGSSLQGYTF.

This clone has at least ten counts. The V gene is TRBV29-1, the J gene TRBJ1-1, with D possibly matching TRBD1 (5 bases). The CDR3 totals 13 residues. With 5 bases removed from V and 0 bases from J, the gap between germline ends came to 10 bases. Germline V gene lookup returns CDR1 SQVTM and CDR2 ANQGSEA. CDR3 DNA sequence: TGCAGCGTTCGGCGACAGCTGAACACTGAAGCTTTCTTT. As protein: CSVRRQLNTEAFF.

This clone has a single count. V usage is TRBV30 and J usage is TRBJ2-3; D ambiguous. The CDR3 is 13 amino acids. CDR1 is GTSNPN, CDR2 SVGIG, per germline (reference sequence). V lost 1 base and J lost 2, with 7 bases in between. This CDR3 reads CAWSGTFTDTQYF. The CDR3 DNA follows: TGTGCCTGGAGTGGGACCTTCACAGATACGCAGTATTTT.

The rearrangement uses TRBV4-1 and TRBJ1-2, with D hard to call. V was shortened by 1 base and J by 2 bases, with 8 bases between the two germline ends. There are 14 residues in the CDR3. The germline CDR1 and CDR2 sequences are MGHRA and YSYEKL. CDR3 sequence: CASSQAEGNYGYTF. In DNA, the CDR3 is TGCGCCAGCAGCCAAGCTGAAGGGAACTATGGCTACACCTTC.

J is TRBJ1-2 and V is TRBV7-2; no definite D call. Trimming removed 2 bases from V and 2 bases from J, with 6 bases in between. CDR3 length: 13 residues. Germline-derived CDR1 and CDR2 are SGHTA and FQGNSA. The CDR3 DNA reads TGTGCCAGCAGCTTACGGCGGAACTATGGCTACACCTTC. This sequence encodes CASSLRRNYGYTF.

This clone was observed a few times. J is TRBJ1-2 and V is TRBV28, with D unresolved. Germline V CDR1 and CDR2: MDHEN, SYDVKM. V was shortened by 2 bases and J by 4 bases, with 8 bases between the two germline ends. This CDR3 contains 13 residues. Here the CDR3 DNA reads TGTGCCAGCAGTTTAGAGGGCCCCTATGGCTACACCTTC. This sequence encodes CASSLEGPYGYTF.

CDR3 in DNA: TGTGCCAGCAGCTTTAACCTGAACACTGAAGCTTTCTTT. Amino acids: CASSFNLNTEAFF. This chain links TRBV5-4 with TRBJ1-1; no clear D. In germline, CDR1 is SGHNT, CDR2 YYREEE (reference sequence). The CDR3 covers 13 residues. Trimming removed 2 bases from V and 0 bases from J, with 5 bases in between. The variable domain in full, with the rest retrieved from reference TRBV5-4 and TRBJ1-1, is ETGVTQSPTHLIKTRGQQVTLRCSSQSGHNTVSWYQQALGQGPQFIFQYYREEENGRGNFPPRFSGLQFPNYSSELNVNALELDDSALYLCASSFNLNTEAFFGQGTRLTVV.

In this sample, this clone turned up a few times. V usage is TRBV14 and J usage is TRBJ2-3, with D uncertain. The CDR3 consists of 11 residues. Trimming pared 3 bases from V and 4 bases from J, leaving 2 bases between. The germline CDR1 and CDR2 sequences are SGHDN and FVKESK. CDR3 residues: CASSHADTQYF. CDR3 sequence (DNA): TGTGCCAGCAGCCACGCAGATACGCAGTATTTT.

Only a few counts were recorded for this clone. The rearrangement joins TRBV9 to TRBJ2-1; tentatively, D is TRBD1 (6 bases). The CDR3 is 16 residues long. The V end lost 4 bases, the J end lost 4 bases, and 18 bases lay between the germline ends. The germline V gene has CDR1 SGDLS and CDR2 YYNGEE. CDR3: CASSPGMGAQYNEQFF. The DNA for the CDR3 is TGTGCCAGCAGCCCAGGGATGGGGGCGCAATACAATGAGCAGTTCTTC.

This clone was picked up one time. This chain uses TRBV30 with TRBJ1-1; tentatively, D is TRBD1 (5 bases). This CDR3 region has 11 residues. CDR1 GTSNPN and CDR2 SVGIG come from the germline V gene (reference sequence). The V gene lost 4 bases and the J gene lost 8 bases, with 11 bases spanning the gap. This chain's CDR3 is CAWTRVREAFF. CDR3 bases: TGTGCCTGGACCAGGGTTCGGGAAGCTTTCTTT.

This clone was detected only a few times. The J gene is TRBJ1-6, the V gene TRBV6-6; TRBD1 matches at 7 bases. The CDR3 totals 15 residues. Looked up from germline, CDR1 is MNHNY and CDR2 is SVGAGI (reference sequence). V shed 7 bases, J shed 6 bases, and the junction held 9 bases outside the gene matches. The chain's CDR3 is CASITGTEINSPLHF. Here the CDR3 DNA reads TGTGCCAGCATCACCGGGACAGAAATTAATTCACCCCTCCACTTT.

CDR3 DNA sequence: TGTGCCAGCAGTCCCCCCGGACCGCATAGTGAGATTCAAGAGACCCAGTACTTC. Translation: CASSPPGPHSEIQETQYF. The rearrangement uses TRBV25-1 and TRBJ2-5; D is uncertain. Germline lookup yields CDR1 MGHDK and CDR2 SYGVNS. V lost 5 bases to trimming and J lost 2 bases, with 24 bases between them. The CDR3 consists of 18 residues. Filled out from reference TRBV25-1 and TRBJ2-5, the complete variable domain reads EADIYQTPRYLVIGTGKKITLECSQTMGHDKMYWYQQDPGMELHLIHYSYGVNSTEKGDLSSESTVSRIRTEHFPLTLESARPSHTSQYLCASSPPGPHSEIQETQYFGPGTRLLVL.